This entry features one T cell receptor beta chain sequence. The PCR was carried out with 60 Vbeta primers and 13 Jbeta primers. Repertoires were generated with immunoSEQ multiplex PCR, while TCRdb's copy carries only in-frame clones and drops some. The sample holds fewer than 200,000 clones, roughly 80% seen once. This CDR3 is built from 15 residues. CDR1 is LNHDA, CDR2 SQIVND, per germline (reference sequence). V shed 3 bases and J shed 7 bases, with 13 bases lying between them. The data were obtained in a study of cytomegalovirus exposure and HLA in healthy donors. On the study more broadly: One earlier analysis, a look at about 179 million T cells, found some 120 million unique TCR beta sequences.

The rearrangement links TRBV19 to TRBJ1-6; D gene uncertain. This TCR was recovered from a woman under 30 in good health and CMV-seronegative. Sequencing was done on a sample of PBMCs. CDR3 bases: TGTGCCAGTAGTATTCTCCGACTGCAAAATTCACCCCTCCACTTT. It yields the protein CASSILRLQNSPLHF.